This TCR beta chain was documented in a study of technical replicates of blood from a few donors. Germline V gene lookup returns CDR1 SGHVS and CDR2 FQNEAQ. The V and J ends lost 1 base and 10 bases respectively, with 7 bases between them. The CDR3 contains 11 residues. Here immunoSEQ multiplex PCR was the method, and the copy in TCRdb shows in-frame clones only, minus some. The sample lists tens of thousands of clones, about 96% occurring once. This rearrangement joins TRBV7-8 to TRBJ1-2; D gene unclear. The receptor was derived from a human donor in good health. The sample taken for sequencing was T cells isolated from PBMCs. Written as DNA, the CDR3 is TGTGCCAGCAGCTTAGGTCGGGTCTACACCTTC. Residues: CASSLGRVYTF.